The 15 T cell receptor beta chains below come from one sample, sequenced in a study of blood T cell repertoires in COVID-19. Clones were sequenced by immunoSEQ multiplex PCR, and TCRdb holds only the in-frame ones, with some missing. The table shows some 200,000 clones, with over 75% occurring only once. The sequenced sample was PBMCs or T cells enriched from blood (not recorded which). These TCRs come from a man aged 35 to 55 who had recovered from COVID-19.

With regard to this clone: The sample contains more than one DNA sequence encoding this CDR3. The V gene is TRBV2, the J gene TRBJ1-2, with TRBD1 matching over 10 bases. V trimming: 4 bases; J trimming: 5 bases; junction bases outside the gene matches: 4. This CDR3 comprises 14 residues. Germline V gene sequence: CDR1 SNHLY, CDR2 FYNNEI. CDR3 sequence reads: CASSGGQGGYGYTF. The CDR3 DNA is TGTGCCAGCAGTGGAGGACAGGGGGGTTATGGCTACACCTTC.

This CDR3 is CASSVGGGYYEQYF. DNA of the CDR3: TGTGCCAGCAGCGTAGGAGGGGGCTACTACGAGCAGTACTTC. The chain employs TRBV9 and TRBJ2-7, with TRBD1 identical over 7 bases. Germline loops: CDR1 SGDLS, CDR2 YYNGEE. The CDR3 extends over 14 amino acids. J gave up 3 bases and V 0 bases, and 3 bases lay outside the gene matches.

This rearrangement joins TRBV12-5 to TRBJ2-3; TRBD2 might be the D (5 bases). Looked up from germline, CDR1 is LGHNT and CDR2 is FRNRAP. Trimming pared 4 bases from V and 0 bases from J, leaving 8 bases between. CDR3 length equals 14 residues. This CDR3 is CASGYSGSTDTQYF. CDR3 DNA sequence: TGTGCTAGTGGTTACAGCGGTAGCACAGATACGCAGTATTTT.

CDR3 residues: CASSGHEQGATGNTIYF. In DNA form, the CDR3 reads TGTGCCAGCAGCGGTCATGAACAGGGGGCTACTGGAAACACCATATATTTT. J is TRBJ1-3 and V is TRBV5-6, with 9 nucleotides matching TRBD1. Germline V CDR1 and CDR2: SGHDT, YYEEEE. The CDR3 spans 17 residues. V was clipped by 4 bases and J by 2 bases; unmatched bases: 10.

This clone has a handful of counts. The CDR3 bases are TGTGCCAGCAGCTCCTTAACACAGGGGATGAACACTGAAGCTTTCTTT. The encoded protein is CASSSLTQGMNTEAFF. The chain employs TRBV7-3 and TRBJ1-1, with 7 bases lining up with TRBD1. The CDR3 totals 16 residues. The germline gives CDR1 SGHTA, CDR2 FQGTGA. Trimming took 4 bases from V and 0 from J; bases not matched to a gene: 8.

The rearrangement joins TRBV9 to TRBJ2-2, with 9 bases identical to TRBD1. In germline, CDR1 is SGDLS, CDR2 YYNGEE. The CDR3 spans 16 residues. V was clipped by 3 bases and J by 3 bases; unmatched bases: 6. The CDR3 DNA is TGTGCCAGCAGCGCCGACAGGGGGTGGGACACCGGGGAGCTGTTTTTT. It yields the protein CASSADRGWDTGELFF.

This rearrangement joins TRBV5-1 to TRBJ1-1; 7 bases are shared with TRBD1. The V gene's germline CDR1 is SGHRS and CDR2 YFSETQ. The J segment lost 5 bases and the V segment lost 4 bases, leaving 8 bases of the junction unmatched. The CDR3 length is 14 residues. The CDR3 spells CASSRSGTETEAFF. CDR3 DNA: TGCGCCAGCAGCCGTTCCGGGACAGAAACTGAAGCTTTCTTT.

The V gene is TRBV19, the J gene TRBJ2-7; D is perhaps TRBD1 (5 bases). Trimming stripped 3 bases from V and 4 bases from J, with 10 bases between. This CDR3 is 13 amino acids long. Germline CDR1 reads LNHDA; CDR2 reads SQIVND (reference sequence). The CDR3 DNA sequence: TGTGCCAGTAGTATGGACAACGCTTACGAGCAGTACTTC. This sequence encodes CASSMDNAYEQYF.

This chain links TRBV10-2 with TRBJ1-5, with D perhaps TRBD1 (6 bases). The CDR3 runs to 13 residues. V lost 4 bases to trimming and J lost 6 bases, with 10 bases between them. Germline-derived CDR1 and CDR2 are WSHSY and SAAADI. This chain's CDR3 is CASSAQGSQPQHF. The DNA of the CDR3 is TGCGCCAGCAGTGCACAGGGAAGTCAGCCCCAGCATTTT.

This chain connects TRBV6-5 to TRBJ1-5, with no clear D. The V gene's germline CDR1 is MNHEY and CDR2 SVGAGI. The CDR3 extends over 12 amino acids. V dropped 11 bases and J dropped 2 bases, with 10 bases sitting between them. CDR3 protein: CASGSGNQPQHF. The CDR3 DNA reads as TGTGCCTCCGGGTCCGGCAATCAGCCCCAGCATTTT.

This clone was seen once. The genes are TRBV5-8 and TRBJ2-2; TRBD2 matches 8 bases. Germline assignment: CDR1 SGHTS and CDR2 YDEGEE. The CDR3 runs 16 residues. V shed 4 bases, J shed 4 bases, and the junction held 9 bases outside the gene matches. CDR3 DNA: TGTGCCAGCAGCCCCTCTATAGCGGGACTCACCGGGGAGCTGTTTTTT. The encoded protein is CASSPSIAGLTGELFF.

There are a few counts of this clone. V and J are TRBV9 and TRBJ1-4, with no clear D. The V gene lost 3 bases and the J gene lost 6 bases, with 9 bases spanning the gap. The CDR3 extends over 13 amino acids. CDR1 is SGDLS and CDR2 is YYNGEE in the germline V gene. The CDR3 loop is CASSGEDDEKLFF. CDR3 sequence (DNA): TGTGCCAGCAGCGGCGAGGATGATGAAAAACTGTTTTTT.

In regard to this clone: Distinct nucleotide sequences in the sample also encode this CDR3. The rearrangement uses TRBV3-1 (or the pseudogene TRBV3-2) and TRBJ1-2; 12 nucleotides agree with TRBD1. The trim removed 3 bases at V and 4 bases at J, leaving 3 bases unmatched. CDR1 and CDR2 (germline): LGHDT, YNNKEL (reference sequence). CDR3 length: 15 amino acids. In nucleotides, the CDR3 is TGTGCCAGCAGCCAGGGGACAGGGGGCAGCTATGGCTACACCTTC. It specifies CASSQGTGGSYGYTF.

The rearrangement uses TRBV30 and TRBJ1-1, with a possible D match to TRBD1 (5 bases). This CDR3 comprises 13 residues. Germline V gene data show CDR1 as GTSNPN and CDR2 as SVGIG (reference sequence). Trimming took 4 bases from V and 0 from J, leaving 9 bases between them. CDR3 coding DNA: TGTGCCTGGAACCGGGGGATGAACACTGAAGCTTTCTTT. The encoded protein is CAWNRGMNTEAFF.

The CDR3: CASRPQGWRTEAFF. CDR3 DNA sequence: TGTGCCAGCAGACCACAGGGGTGGCGGACTGAAGCTTTCTTT. The J gene is TRBJ1-1, the V gene TRBV5-6; 7 nucleotides align to TRBD1. This CDR3 has 14 amino acids. V was clipped by 5 bases and J by 5 bases; unmatched bases: 9. CDR1 and CDR2 (germline): SGHDT, YYEEEE.